This T cell receptor (beta chain) stems from a study of blood T cell repertoires in COVID-19 (dated by TCRdb to the early 2020s). For the wider study: Samples from collaborators originated in the United States, Italy and Spain and spanned both the acute and convalescent phases of COVID-19. The material from the prospective study consisted of cDNA or gDNA derived from T cells, B-cell-depleted T cells, or PBMCs. Subjects who had been exposed to COVID-19, were actively infected with it, or had recovered from it provided the deeply sampled blood TCRbeta repertoires that made up the dataset. The repertoires were released in a freely available public database intended as a resource for research on the immune response to SARS-CoV-2. Samples came from the ongoing ImmuneRACE study (first 160 participants) plus 1,254 subjects from 6 global collaborators. A de-identified subject ID, COVID-19 status, age in years and sex were almost always included in the sample metadata. Where HLA class I and class II types were available, the types were taken from metadata supplied by the sample provider, not from assay-based typing.

TCRbeta CDR3 regions were amplified from genomic DNA by means of the immunoSEQ Assay, a bias-controlled multiplex PCR. Concerning the study's data processing: Nucleated cell counts per sample were estimated from amplification of reference gene primers within the assay. To quantify the absolute abundance of each unique TCRbeta CDR3 rearrangement, sequence reads were collapsed and filtered. Productive Simpson clonality was computed per sample as the square root of Simpson's diversity index over productive rearrangements. TCRdb limited this immuneACCESS table to in-frame rearrangements with V and J called. A share of clones is missing; checked studies link under half to unresolved V genes, and the rest is unexplained. V, J and clone size were drawn from that table, and D and trimming were deduced from the DNA. Recorded for this sample are about 74,000 clones; about 86% of them occurred a single time. In total, the top ten clones hold around 2% of the sample.

V gives up 1 base and J gives up 7 bases, and the segment between their germline ends measures 16 bases. According to the germline V gene, CDR1 reads KGHSH and CDR2 reads LQKENI. Counted from cysteine to phenylalanine, this CDR3 has 15 amino acids. Only the CDR3 DNA is retained, 45 bases long and in frame from the first base. In the case of this clone: Its recognized antigen is unknown. Base qualities are not recorded, but no much larger clone differs from it by a single base.

Collaborating institutions collected whole blood in K2EDTA tubes following their own protocols. For TCRbeta analysis, collaborators shipped samples in one of three forms: frozen whole blood, isolated PBMCs, or DNA extracted from either of those sample types. Study-wide conclusions, independent of this receptor: How much clinical and demographic metadata was included differed by source and by participant, and the metadata was provided uncurated.

The chain joins TRBV18 to TRBJ1-1; the D gene is perhaps TRBD1, on 6 matching bases. The specimen was peripheral blood. The receptor was isolated from a woman over 75 with active or convalescent COVID-19. The sequenced DNA is TGTGCCAGCTCACCACTGGGCGGGGGGCGAGATGAAGCTTTCTTT. This sequence encodes CASSPLGGGRDEAFF.